This is a list of T cell receptor beta chains from one sample in a study of cytomegalovirus exposure and HLA in healthy donors. Generated by immunoSEQ multiplex PCR, the TCRdb table keeps only in-frame clones and is missing some. Here the sample spans about 180,000 clones, 80% being singletons. Material: PBMCs. These receptors were collected from a man in his forties or fifties in good health and CMV-seronegative. CDR3s include the opening cysteine and the closing phenylalanine or tryptophan. The D gene is left open where the match is weak. Size is omitted from some rows. Given values are once, few, many or a class for expanded clones.

clone_size,j_call,v_call,d_call,cdr3_nt,cdr3_aa
NA,TRBJ2-7,TRBV6-5,TRBD2,TGTGCCAGCAGGCGGACTAGAGGGGAGCAGTACTTC,CASRRTRGEQYF
NA,TRBJ2-7,TRBV6-5,TRBD1,TGTGCCAGCAGTTATGGGGACAGGGGTCCTGAGGAGCAGTACTTC,CASSYGDRGPEEQYF
NA,TRBJ2-1,TRBV29-1,NA,TGCAGCGTTGGGCCCTCCGACAATGAGCAGTTCTTC,CSVGPSDNEQFF
NA,TRBJ2-5,TRBV29-1,NA,TGCAGCGCCCTAGTTATAAGGGAGCAGTACTTC,CSALVIREQYF
NA,TRBJ2-7,TRBV19,TRBD2,TGTGCCAGTAGTGTGGCTAGCGGGAGAATTGAGCAGTACTTC,CASSVASGRIEQYF
NA,TRBJ2-7,TRBV7-9,NA,TGTGCCAGCAGCTTAGTAGCTCAGGGGTCCTACGAGCAGTACTTC,CASSLVAQGSYEQYF
NA,TRBJ1-4,TRBV7-6,NA,TGTGCCAGCAGCTTAGAGCCCCCTGAAAAACTGTTTTTT,CASSLEPPEKLFF
NA,TRBJ1-5,TRBV5-1,TRBD1,TGCGCCAGCAGCTCGACAGGGGATAGCAATCAGCCCCAGCATTTT,CASSSTGDSNQPQHF
NA,TRBJ2-5,TRBV9,TRBD2,TGTGCCAGCAGCTTCGGGACTAGCAGGGACGGTGAGACCCAGTACTTC,CASSFGTSRDGETQYF
NA,TRBJ2-2,TRBV7-7,TRBD1,TGTGCCAGCAGCAAGACAGGGGCGGGCACCGGGGAGCTGTTTTTT,CASSKTGAGTGELFF
NA,TRBJ1-2,TRBV4-3,NA,TGCGCCAGCAGCCAAGATAGGACAGTATATGGCTACACCTTC,CASSQDRTVYGYTF
NA,TRBJ2-2,TRBV4-3,NA,TGCGCCAGCAGCCAAGCGGGGGGCTTTACCGGGGAGCTGTTTTTT,CASSQAGGFTGELFF
NA,TRBJ2-3,TRBV4-1,TRBD1,TGCGCCAGCAGCCAAGAATCCCTCTTGACAGGGCGGTCAGATACGCAGTATTTT,CASSQESLLTGRSDTQYF
once,TRBJ1-4,TRBV30,TRBD1,TGTGCCTGGAGTGCCGGACAGGCAACTAATGAAAAACTGTTTTTT,CAWSAGQATNEKLFF
NA,TRBJ1-2,TRBV10-3,TRBD1,TGTGCCATCAGTGAGATACCACGGGACAGCTTCTATGGCTACACCTTC,CAISEIPRDSFYGYTF
NA,TRBJ2-6,TRBV6-5,NA,TGTGCCAGCAGTTACTCGATAGCCGGCGGGGCCAACGTCCTGACTTTC,CASSYSIAGGANVLTF
NA,TRBJ2-3,TRBV19,TRBD2,TGTGCCAGTAATAGCGGGAGTTCCACAGATACGCAGTATTTT,CASNSGSSTDTQYF
NA,TRBJ2-6,TRBV27,NA,TGTGCCAGCAGTTATTTTCAGGGCTCTGGGGCCAACGTCCTGACTTTC,CASSYFQGSGANVLTF
NA,TRBJ1-5,TRBV4-3,TRBD1,TGCGCCAGCAGTCCCGGGACAGGGGGCAATCAGCCCCAGCATTTT,CASSPGTGGNQPQHF
NA,TRBJ1-5,TRBV11-2,NA,TGTGCCAGCAGCACAGGGCTCAATCAGCCCCAGCATTTT,CASSTGLNQPQHF
NA,TRBJ2-3,TRBV4-3,NA,TGCGCCAGCAGCCAAGGTTTAGCGGCCCTGAGGAGGTTT,CASSQGLAALRRF
NA,TRBJ1-1,TRBV2,TRBD1,TGTGCCAGCAGTGAAAAGGGACAGGGATACACTGAAGCTTTCTTT,CASSEKGQGYTEAFF
NA,TRBJ1-5,TRBV7-2,TRBD1,TGTGCCAGCAGCTTAGAGGGACAGGGGGCTCAGCCCCAGCATTTT,CASSLEGQGAQPQHF
NA,TRBJ2-5,TRBV29-1,TRBD2,TGCAGCGGAACCCGGGGAGGGGCGGAGACCCAGTACTTC,CSGTRGGAETQYF
NA,TRBJ1-6,TRBV9,NA,TGTGCCAGCAGCGGGCAGGGGCATAATTCACCCCTCCACTTT,CASSGQGHNSPLHF
NA,TRBJ2-5,TRBV5-1,NA,TGCGCCAGCAGCTTGTTGGGCAGCACCCAAGAGACCCAGTACTTC,CASSLLGSTQETQYF
NA,TRBJ1-1,TRBV9,NA,TGTGCCAGCAGCGTAGGAGGCGGGGGAGGGGACACTGAAGCTTTCTTT,CASSVGGGGGDTEAFF
NA,TRBJ1-6,TRBV9,TRBD1,TGTGCCAGCAGCCCGGGACAGGCCTATTCACCCCTCCACTTT,CASSPGQAYSPLHF
NA,TRBJ2-6,TRBV30,NA,TGTGCCTGGAGTGTACCCATTCGACTTGGGGCCAACGTCCTGACTTTC,CAWSVPIRLGANVLTF
NA,TRBJ2-7,TRBV7-9,NA,TGTGCCACAATCGAACAGGGACACGAGCAGTACTTC,CATIEQGHEQYF
NA,TRBJ1-1,TRBV11-1,NA,TGTGCCAGCGCTAGGGGGGGGCAGTTGAACACTGAAGCTTTCTTT,CASARGGQLNTEAFF
NA,TRBJ2-1,TRBV5-1,TRBD2,TGCGCCAGCAGCCCGGCGAGCGGGACCGTTTACAATGAGCAGTTCTTC,CASSPASGTVYNEQFF
few,TRBJ1-1,TRBV6-4,NA,TGTGCCAGCAGTGACACTAGCAAGAACACTGAAGCTTTCTTT,CASSDTSKNTEAFF
NA,TRBJ1-2,TRBV12-5,NA,TGTGCTAGTGGTTTGGACAGCTATGGCTACACCTTC,CASGLDSYGYTF
NA,TRBJ2-3,TRBV10-1,TRBD1,TGCGCCAGCAGTGAGGCTGGGACAGTTAGCACAGATACGCAGTATTTT,CASSEAGTVSTDTQYF
NA,TRBJ2-2,TRBV9,TRBD2,TGTGCCAGCAGCGTAGTTAGCGGGGACACCGGGGAGCTGTTTTTT,CASSVVSGDTGELFF
once,TRBJ2-1,TRBV5-4,TRBD1,TGTGCCAGCAGCCGGGACAGGAGCTCCTACAATGAGCAGTTCTTC,CASSRDRSSYNEQFF
NA,TRBJ2-6,TRBV28,TRBD1,TGTGCCAGCAGATCAGGGGGCACCTCTGGGGCCAACGTCCTGACTTTC,CASRSGGTSGANVLTF
NA,TRBJ2-7,TRBV9,TRBD2,TGTGCCAGCAGCGTGTTTAGCGGGGGGGCGGACGAGCAGTACTTC,CASSVFSGGADEQYF
NA,TRBJ1-4,TRBV4-3,NA,TGCGCCAGCAGCCAAGATAGTCGGGAAAAACTGTTTTTT,CASSQDSREKLFF
NA,TRBJ1-1,TRBV9,TRBD1,TGTGCCAGCAGCGTGGACCCGGGACAGGGACTCACTGAAGCTTTCTTT,CASSVDPGQGLTEAFF
NA,TRBJ1-1,TRBV7-2,TRBD1,TGTGCCAGCAGCCCCGAAGGTTTCGCAGGGGGCAAGAGGGCTGAAGCTTTCTTT,CASSPEGFAGGKRAEAFF
NA,TRBJ2-7,TRBV6-6,NA,TGTGCCAGCAGTTACCACAGATCCCCCTACGAGCAGTACTTC,CASSYHRSPYEQYF
once,TRBJ2-3,TRBV6-5,TRBD1,TGTGCCAGCAGTTACGGGGACAGGCGCACAGATACGCAGTATTTT,CASSYGDRRTDTQYF
NA,TRBJ2-1,TRBV7-9,NA,TGTGCCAGCAGCTTCGGGTCAGGGGATAGTGAGCAGTTCTTC,CASSFGSGDSEQFF
NA,TRBJ1-2,TRBV14,NA,TGTGCCAGCAGCCAAATCGGGGGAACCTTTTATGGCTACACCTTC,CASSQIGGTFYGYTF
NA,TRBJ2-1,TRBV7-3,TRBD2,TGTGCCAGCAGCCCCCGAGGGACTAGAAATCCCAATGAGCAGTTCTTC,CASSPRGTRNPNEQFF
few,TRBJ1-2,TRBV30,NA,TGTGCCTGGTCAAGGTCGGACAGCGTGAATGGCTACACCTTC,CAWSRSDSVNGYTF
NA,TRBJ2-3,TRBV7-9,NA,TGTGCCAGCAGCTTAGATGGGGGCTTCACAGATACGCAGTATTTT,CASSLDGGFTDTQYF
NA,TRBJ2-3,TRBV5-1,TRBD2,TGCGCCAGCAGCTTGATAGCGGGAGGGCCACCAGATACGCAGTATTTT,CASSLIAGGPPDTQYF
NA,TRBJ2-5,TRBV7-2,TRBD2,TGTGCCAGCAGCCCGCCTTCATCGCGGGAGACGGAGACCCAGTACTTC,CASSPPSSRETETQYF
NA,TRBJ1-1,TRBV19,TRBD1,TGTGCCAGTAGCACGAGACAGGGAACGAGGGACACTGAAGCTTTCTTT,CASSTRQGTRDTEAFF
NA,TRBJ2-3,TRBV13,TRBD2,TGTGCCAGCAGCTTACAGAGGGTAGCGGGAGGTCCAGATACGCAGTATTTT,CASSLQRVAGGPDTQYF
NA,TRBJ2-7,TRBV4-3,TRBD2,TGCGCCAGCAGCCAAGAATTGCTAGCGGGAGTAGAGCAGTACTTC,CASSQELLAGVEQYF